Sequencing of this T cell receptor (beta chain) was carried out in a study of shared clonotypes between healthy human individuals. In germline, CDR1 is SGHVS, CDR2 FNYEAQ. This CDR3 is built from 16 residues. V was clipped by 1 base and J by 2 bases; unmatched bases: 4. Findings of the study overall: Generally, estimated richness proved larger in naive subsets than it did in memory subsets.

Only in-frame clones appear in the TCRdb table, and some are missing; sequencing was by immunoSEQ multiplex PCR. Among about 2.4 million clones, approximately 93% were seen once, and the ten largest hold approximately 0.37%. As regards this clone: The antigen is undetermined.

The receptor was derived from a man aged 18 to 29 in good health. Some clones in this sample may be carry-over from other donors' samples. Sequences were obtained from naive CD4+ T cells from PBMCs. Indicated subset: CD45RA+ positively selected. The chain employs TRBV7-6 and TRBJ2-2, with TRBD2 matching 7 bases. CDR3 in amino acids: CASSLEASGNTGELFF. The CDR3 DNA reads as TGTGCCAGCAGCTTAGAGGCTAGCGGAAACACCGGGGAGCTGTTTTTT.